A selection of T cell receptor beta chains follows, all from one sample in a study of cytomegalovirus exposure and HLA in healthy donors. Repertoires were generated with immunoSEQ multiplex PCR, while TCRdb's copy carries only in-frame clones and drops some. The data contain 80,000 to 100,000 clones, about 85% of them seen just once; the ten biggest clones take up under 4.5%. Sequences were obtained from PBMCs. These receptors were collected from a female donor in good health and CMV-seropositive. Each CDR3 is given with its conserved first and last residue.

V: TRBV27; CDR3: CASSRATNEKLFF
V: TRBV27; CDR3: CASSSGQLYNEQFF
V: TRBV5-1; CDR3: CASSLFGTANTGELFF
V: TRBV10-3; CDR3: CAIGSGGGDTQYF
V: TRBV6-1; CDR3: CASSEYRDTEAFF
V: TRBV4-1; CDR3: CASSQDRDTSYEQYF
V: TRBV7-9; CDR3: CASRSPTQKSTDTQYF
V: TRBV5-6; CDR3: CASSFSSGGPREQYF
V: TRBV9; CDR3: CASGEGGSNQPQHF
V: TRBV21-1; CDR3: CASSLRGLAGGPGANVLTF
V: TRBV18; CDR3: CASSRPEGIYGNTIYF
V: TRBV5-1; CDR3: CASSLGGVDTYEQYF
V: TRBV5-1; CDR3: CASSIGQYQETQYF
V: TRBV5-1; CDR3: CASSRGQGNEQYF
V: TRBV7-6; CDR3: CASSLRTSGSPYEQYF
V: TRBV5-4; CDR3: CASSPGTVRPNYGYTF
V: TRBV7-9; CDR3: CASSLDPISYEQYF
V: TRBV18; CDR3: CASSLRTGGNTEAFF
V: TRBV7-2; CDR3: CASGPAGCTQYF
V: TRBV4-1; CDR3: CASSHVEDLFYEQYF
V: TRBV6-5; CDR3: CASGNGGNEKLFF
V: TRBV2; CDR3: CASIGREGSYNEQFF
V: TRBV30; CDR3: CASDGRGDSEQYF
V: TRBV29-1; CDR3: CSVEETSGGHTYEQYF
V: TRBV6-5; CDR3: CASSYGRANEKLFF
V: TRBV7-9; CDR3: CASSTGGLGLFIQGNTIYF
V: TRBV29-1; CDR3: CSVEDLGGRRELFF
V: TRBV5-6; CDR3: CASRRGNYEQYF
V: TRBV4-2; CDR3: CASSRGLAGVGTGELFF
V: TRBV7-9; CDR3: CASSATGTPYGYTF
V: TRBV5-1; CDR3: CASSTLQGSTGELFF
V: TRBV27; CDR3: CASSSFSGRNYEQYF
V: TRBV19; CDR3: CASSRTSGRSSEQFF
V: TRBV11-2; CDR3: CASSANYEQYF
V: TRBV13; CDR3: CASSTPSGGASYEQYF
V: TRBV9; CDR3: CASSVAAGDYGYTF
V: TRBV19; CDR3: CASSIGLGRANYGYTF
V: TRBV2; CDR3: CASSELAGTKNIQYF
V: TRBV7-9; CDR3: CASSFAVALRHNEQFF
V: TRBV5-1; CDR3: CASSLKRGKSSYNEQFF
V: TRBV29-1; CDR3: CSVEESQGGGYTF
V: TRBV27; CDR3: CASSFGRAAFF
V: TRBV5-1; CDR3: CASSLSVGLAFF
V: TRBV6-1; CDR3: CASSFYRDYGYTF
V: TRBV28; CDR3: CASSLTRTEAFF
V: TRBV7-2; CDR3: CASSLVSGSLETQYF
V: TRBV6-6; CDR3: CASSTPDGGRAWEQYF
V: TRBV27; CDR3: CASSSHRGRPEAFF
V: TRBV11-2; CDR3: CASRRVVSGGDSYNEQFF
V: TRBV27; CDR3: CASSPGRGNTEAFF
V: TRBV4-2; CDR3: CASSQDSATGMTDTQYF
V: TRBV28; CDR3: CASSLGTGVNEQFF
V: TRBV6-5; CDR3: CASSYRPGVEKLLF
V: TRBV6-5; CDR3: CASSYGWTRSDEQYF
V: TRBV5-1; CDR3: CASGTSGAQETQYF
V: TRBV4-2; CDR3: CASSQGQANYGYTF
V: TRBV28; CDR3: CASSLWGQSYEQYF
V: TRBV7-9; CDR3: CASSFRGGLETQYF
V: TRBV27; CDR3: CASSPWTSGNEQFF